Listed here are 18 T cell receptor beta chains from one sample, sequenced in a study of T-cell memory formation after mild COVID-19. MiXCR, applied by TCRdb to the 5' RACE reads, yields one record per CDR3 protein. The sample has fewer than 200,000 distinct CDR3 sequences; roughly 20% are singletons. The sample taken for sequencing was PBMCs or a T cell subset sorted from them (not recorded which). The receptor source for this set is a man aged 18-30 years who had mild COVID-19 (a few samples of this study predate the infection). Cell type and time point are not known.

For the CDR3, the DNA is TGTGCCAGCAGCCCCCTGGTATCAGGGGAAGAGACCCAGTACTTC. Its protein product is CASSPLVSGEETQYF. This chain uses TRBV7-9 with TRBJ2-5, with D perhaps TRBD1 (6 bases). CDR1 and CDR2 (germline): SEHNR, FQNEAQ (reference sequence). The V and J ends lost 5 bases and 3 bases respectively, with 16 bases between them. This CDR3 is 15 amino acids long.

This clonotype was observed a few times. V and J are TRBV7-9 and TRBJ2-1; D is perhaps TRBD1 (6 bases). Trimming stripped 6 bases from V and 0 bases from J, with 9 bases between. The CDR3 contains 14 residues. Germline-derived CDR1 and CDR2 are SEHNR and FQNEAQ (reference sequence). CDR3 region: CASRLQGSYNEQFF. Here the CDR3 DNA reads TGTGCCAGCAGATTACAGGGCTCCTACAATGAGCAGTTCTTC.

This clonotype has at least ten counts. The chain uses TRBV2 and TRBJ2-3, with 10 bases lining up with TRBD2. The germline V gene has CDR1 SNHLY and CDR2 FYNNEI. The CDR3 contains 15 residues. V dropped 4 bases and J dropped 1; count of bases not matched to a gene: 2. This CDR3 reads CASSATSGGTDTQYF. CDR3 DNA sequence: TGTGCCAGCAGTGCTACTAGCGGGGGCACAGATACGCAGTATTTT. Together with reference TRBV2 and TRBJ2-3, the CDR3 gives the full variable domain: EPEVTQTPSHQVTQMGQEVILRCVPISNHLYFYWYRQILGQKVEFLVSFYNNEISEKSEIFDDQFSVERPDGSNFTLKIRSTKLEDSAMYFCASSATSGGTDTQYFGPGTRLTVL.

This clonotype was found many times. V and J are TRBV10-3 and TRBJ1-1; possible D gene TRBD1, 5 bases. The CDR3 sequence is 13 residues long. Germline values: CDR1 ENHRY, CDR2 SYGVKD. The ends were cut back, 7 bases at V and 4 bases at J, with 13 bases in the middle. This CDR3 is CAINFQGGTEAFF. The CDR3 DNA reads TGTGCCATCAATTTTCAGGGCGGCACTGAAGCTTTCTTT.

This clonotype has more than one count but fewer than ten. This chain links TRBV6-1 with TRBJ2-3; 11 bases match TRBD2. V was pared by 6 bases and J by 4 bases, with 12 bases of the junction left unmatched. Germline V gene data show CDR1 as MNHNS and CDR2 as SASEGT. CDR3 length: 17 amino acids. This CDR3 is CASRKLFSGGAADTQYF. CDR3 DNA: TGTGCCAGCAGGAAACTTTTTAGCGGGGGGGCCGCAGATACGCAGTATTTT.

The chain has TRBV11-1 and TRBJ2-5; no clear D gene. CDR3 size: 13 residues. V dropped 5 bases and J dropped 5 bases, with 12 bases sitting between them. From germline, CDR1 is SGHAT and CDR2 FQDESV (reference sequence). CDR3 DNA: TGTGCCAGCAGCCCTCCGTCGATTGAGACCCAGTACTTC. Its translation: CASSPPSIETQYF.

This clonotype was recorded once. CDR3 DNA: TGCGCCAGCAGCCATTCTGGGGCTGGCCAAGAGACCCAGTACTTC. It encodes CASSHSGAGQETQYF. The V gene is TRBV4-3, the J gene TRBJ2-5, with D tentatively TRBD1 (5 bases). The germline V gene has CDR1 LGHNA and CDR2 YSLEER. V lost 3 bases to trimming and J lost 1 base, with 12 bases between them. The CDR3 is 15 amino acids.

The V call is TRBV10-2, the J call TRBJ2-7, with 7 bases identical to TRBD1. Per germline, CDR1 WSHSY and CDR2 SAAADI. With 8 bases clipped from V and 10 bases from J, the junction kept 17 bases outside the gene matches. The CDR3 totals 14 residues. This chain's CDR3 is CASQPSLDRATQYF. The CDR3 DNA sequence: TGCGCCAGCCAACCGTCACTCGACAGGGCGACACAGTACTTC.

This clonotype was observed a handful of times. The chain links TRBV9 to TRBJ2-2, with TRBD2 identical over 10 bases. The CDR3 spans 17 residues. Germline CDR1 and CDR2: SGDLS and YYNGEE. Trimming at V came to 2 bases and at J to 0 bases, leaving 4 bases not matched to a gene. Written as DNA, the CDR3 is TGTGCCAGCAGCGTTTCTAGCGGGGGAGCGAACACCGGGGAGCTGTTTTTT. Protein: CASSVSSGGANTGELFF.

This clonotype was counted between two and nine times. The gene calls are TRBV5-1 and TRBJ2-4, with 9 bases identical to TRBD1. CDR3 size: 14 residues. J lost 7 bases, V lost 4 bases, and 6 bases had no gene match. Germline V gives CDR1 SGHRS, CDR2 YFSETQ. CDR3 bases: TGCGCCAGCAGCCAGTGGGACAGGGTGAACATTCAGTACTTC. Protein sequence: CASSQWDRVNIQYF.

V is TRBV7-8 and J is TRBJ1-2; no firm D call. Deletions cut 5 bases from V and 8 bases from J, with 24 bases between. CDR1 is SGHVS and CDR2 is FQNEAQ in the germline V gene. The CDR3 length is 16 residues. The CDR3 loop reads CASSRRGSALPGGYTF. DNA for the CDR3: TGTGCCAGCAGCCGCCGCGGGTCGGCTCTTCCGGGGGGCTACACCTTC.

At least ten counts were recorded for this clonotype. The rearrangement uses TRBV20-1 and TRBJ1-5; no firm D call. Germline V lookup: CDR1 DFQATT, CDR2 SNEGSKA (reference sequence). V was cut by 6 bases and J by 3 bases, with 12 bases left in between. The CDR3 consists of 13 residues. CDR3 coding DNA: TGCAGTGCCGCGGGAGGGTACAATCAGCCCCAGCATTTT. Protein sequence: CSAAGGYNQPQHF.

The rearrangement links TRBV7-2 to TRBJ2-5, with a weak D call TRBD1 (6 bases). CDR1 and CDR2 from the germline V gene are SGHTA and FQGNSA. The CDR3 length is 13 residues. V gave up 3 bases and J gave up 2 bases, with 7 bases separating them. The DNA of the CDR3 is TGTGCCAGCAGCTTTGGACAGCAAGAGACCCAGTACTTC. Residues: CASSFGQQETQYF.

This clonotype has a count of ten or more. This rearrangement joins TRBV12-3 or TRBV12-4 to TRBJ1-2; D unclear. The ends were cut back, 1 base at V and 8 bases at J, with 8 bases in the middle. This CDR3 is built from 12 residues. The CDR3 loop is CASSLGWEGYTF. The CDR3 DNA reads TGTGCCAGCAGTTTAGGGTGGGAAGGCTACACCTTC.

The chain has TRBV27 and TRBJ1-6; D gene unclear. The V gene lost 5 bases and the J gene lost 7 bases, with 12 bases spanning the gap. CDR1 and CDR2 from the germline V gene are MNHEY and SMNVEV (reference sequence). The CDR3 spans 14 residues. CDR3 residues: CASSPKGRNSPLHF. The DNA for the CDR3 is TGTGCCAGCAGTCCGAAAGGGAGGAATTCACCCCTCCACTTT.

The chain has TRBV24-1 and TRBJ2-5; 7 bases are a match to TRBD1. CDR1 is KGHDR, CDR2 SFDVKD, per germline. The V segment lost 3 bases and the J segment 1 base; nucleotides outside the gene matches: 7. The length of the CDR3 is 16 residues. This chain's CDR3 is CATSDGDRSIQETQYF. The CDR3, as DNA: TGTGCCACCAGTGATGGGGACAGAAGTATCCAAGAGACCCAGTACTTC.

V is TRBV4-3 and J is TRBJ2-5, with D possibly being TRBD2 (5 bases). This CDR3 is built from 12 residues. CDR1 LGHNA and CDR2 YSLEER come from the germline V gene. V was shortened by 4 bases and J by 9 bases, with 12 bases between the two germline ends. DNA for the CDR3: TGCGCCAGCAGCCTTCCCGGCGGGCCCCAGTACTTC. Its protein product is CASSLPGGPQYF.

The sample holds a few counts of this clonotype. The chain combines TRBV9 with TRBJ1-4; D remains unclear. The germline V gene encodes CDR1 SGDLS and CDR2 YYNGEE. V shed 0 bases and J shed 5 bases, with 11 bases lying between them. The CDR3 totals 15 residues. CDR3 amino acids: CASSVARVLNEKLFF. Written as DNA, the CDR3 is TGTGCCAGCAGCGTAGCTCGGGTACTGAATGAAAAACTGTTTTTT.